These T cell receptor beta chains were read from a single sample in a study of regulatory T cells in long-lasting Graves disease. TCRdb passed the multiplex PCR reads through MiXCR, listing each CDR3 protein once. Of roughly 440,000 distinct CDR3 sequences in the sample, 15% to 20% are singletons; the top ten hold around a quarter. The same sample was also used in a study of T cells in Graves' hyperthyroidism and ophthalmopathy.

The sample was peripheral blood mononuclear cells (PBMCs), taken at new diagnosis, from a patient treated with antithyroid drugs. Every receptor here comes from a woman younger than 30 with Graves disease. CDR3s include the opening cysteine and the closing phenylalanine or tryptophan. A D gene is named only where the DNA matches it firmly. Rows may omit the clone size; those that give it use once, few, many or a size class.

D gene: -
V gene: TRBV12-3/TRBV12-4
clone size: few
J gene: TRBJ2-7
CDR3 protein: CASGSGLTYEQYF
CDR3 DNA: TGTGCCAGCGGTAGCGGTCTTACCTACGAGCAGTACTTC

D gene: TRBD2
V gene: TRBV7-6
clone size: -
J gene: TRBJ2-3
CDR3 protein: CASSLIAGVTDTQYF
CDR3 DNA: TGTGCCAGCAGCTTGATAGCGGGAGTTACAGATACGCAGTATTTT

D gene: -
V gene: TRBV10-3
clone size: many
J gene: TRBJ2-3
CDR3 protein: CAISERGNTDTQYF
CDR3 DNA: TGTGCCATCAGCGAGAGGGGGAATACAGATACGCAGTATTTT

D gene: -
V gene: TRBV6-2/TRBV6-3
clone size: -
J gene: TRBJ2-6
CDR3 protein: CASSATASGANVLTF
CDR3 DNA: TGTGCCAGCAGCGCAACAGCCTCTGGGGCCAACGTCCTGACTTTC

D gene: TRBD2
V gene: TRBV5-1
clone size: -
J gene: TRBJ2-1
CDR3 protein: CASSYTGILGGRSDSEQFF
CDR3 DNA: TGCGCCAGCAGCTACACAGGCATACTTGGCGGGAGGTCCGACAGTGAGCAGTTCTTC

D gene: -
V gene: TRBV9
clone size: -
J gene: TRBJ1-2
CDR3 protein: CASGSANYGYTF
CDR3 DNA: TGTGCCAGTGGGTCAGCGAACTATGGCTACACCTTC

D gene: TRBD2
V gene: TRBV7-6
clone size: many
J gene: TRBJ2-7
CDR3 protein: CASSSDRDKLAGVGEQYF
CDR3 DNA: TGTGCCAGCAGCTCGGACAGAGACAAACTAGCGGGAGTTGGGGAGCAGTACTTC

D gene: -
V gene: TRBV20-1
clone size: -
J gene: TRBJ2-5
CDR3 protein: CSARGRFGEAQYF
CDR3 DNA: TGCAGTGCCAGGGGACGATTCGGGGAGGCCCAGTACTTC

D gene: TRBD1
V gene: TRBV12-3/TRBV12-4
clone size: few
J gene: TRBJ2-4
CDR3 protein: CASSLTGGIQYF
CDR3 DNA: TGTGCCAGCAGTTTAACAGGGGGCATTCAGTACTTC

D gene: TRBD1
V gene: TRBV2
clone size: -
J gene: TRBJ2-7
CDR3 protein: CASSFSAGGSNEQYF
CDR3 DNA: TGTGCCAGCAGTTTTTCGGCAGGGGGCTCTAACGAGCAGTACTTC

D gene: TRBD1
V gene: TRBV4-1
clone size: many
J gene: TRBJ2-3
CDR3 protein: CASSQATGTGTDTQYF
CDR3 DNA: TGCGCCAGCAGCCAAGCCACCGGGACAGGCACAGATACGCAGTATTTT

D gene: -
V gene: TRBV18
clone size: -
J gene: TRBJ2-7
CDR3 protein: CASSPQSYYEQYF
CDR3 DNA: TGTGCCAGCTCACCACAAAGCTACTACGAGCAGTACTTC

D gene: -
V gene: TRBV6-1
clone size: few
J gene: TRBJ1-2
CDR3 protein: CASSPGTHYGYTF
CDR3 DNA: TGTGCCAGCAGTCCCGGGACCCACTATGGCTACACCTTC

D gene: -
V gene: TRBV9
clone size: few
J gene: TRBJ1-5
CDR3 protein: CASSASPGSNQPQHF
CDR3 DNA: TGTGCCAGCAGCGCCTCGCCGGGGAGCAATCAGCCCCAGCATTTT

D gene: -
V gene: TRBV6-1
clone size: few
J gene: TRBJ2-5
CDR3 protein: CASSPGASSLWYQETQYF
CDR3 DNA: TGTGCCAGCAGCCCGGGGGCTAGCTCCCTCTGGTACCAAGAGACCCAGTACTTC

D gene: -
V gene: TRBV28
clone size: many
J gene: TRBJ2-4
CDR3 protein: CASSSPHVAKNIQYF
CDR3 DNA: TGTGCCAGCAGTTCCCCTCATGTAGCCAAAAACATTCAGTACTTC

D gene: TRBD1
V gene: TRBV7-9
clone size: many
J gene: TRBJ1-1
CDR3 protein: CASSLAQGAGTEAFF
CDR3 DNA: TGTGCCAGCAGCTTAGCACAGGGGGCTGGCACTGAAGCTTTCTTT

D gene: -
V gene: TRBV7-8
clone size: many
J gene: TRBJ2-5
CDR3 protein: CASSLRRKRGWETQYF
CDR3 DNA: TGTGCCAGCAGCTTAAGGCGGAAGCGAGGGTGGGAGACCCAGTACTTC

D gene: TRBD2
V gene: TRBV11-3
clone size: many
J gene: TRBJ2-2
CDR3 protein: CASSFRTSGSGDTGELFF
CDR3 DNA: TGTGCCAGCAGCTTCCGGACTAGCGGGAGTGGGGACACCGGGGAGCTGTTTTTT

D gene: -
V gene: TRBV6-1
clone size: few
J gene: TRBJ2-2
CDR3 protein: CASGTLGGLDTGELFF
CDR3 DNA: TGTGCCAGCGGCACGCTGGGGGGCTTGGACACCGGGGAGCTGTTTTTT

D gene: -
V gene: TRBV29-1
clone size: -
J gene: TRBJ2-7
CDR3 protein: CSVVYRREQYF
CDR3 DNA: TGCAGCGTTGTCTACAGGCGGGAGCAGTACTTC

D gene: -
V gene: TRBV7-9
clone size: many
J gene: TRBJ1-1
CDR3 protein: CASSLGQGMNTEAFF
CDR3 DNA: TGTGCCAGCAGTTTAGGGCAGGGGATGAACACTGAAGCTTTCTTT

D gene: TRBD2
V gene: TRBV19
clone size: once
J gene: TRBJ2-7
CDR3 protein: CASSTQEAGVREQYF
CDR3 DNA: TGTGCCAGTAGTACCCAGGAAGCGGGAGTACGTGAGCAGTACTTC

D gene: TRBD1
V gene: TRBV6-1
clone size: -
J gene: TRBJ2-1
CDR3 protein: CASSPYRGTGNEQFF
CDR3 DNA: TGTGCCAGCAGTCCATACAGGGGCACAGGCAATGAGCAGTTCTTC

D gene: -
V gene: TRBV20-1
clone size: -
J gene: TRBJ2-5
CDR3 protein: CSARALGWPKETQYF
CDR3 DNA: TGCAGTGCTAGAGCCTTGGGGTGGCCCAAAGAGACCCAGTACTTC

D gene: -
V gene: TRBV20-1
clone size: many
J gene: TRBJ1-1
CDR3 protein: CSASSRVATEAFF
CDR3 DNA: TGCAGTGCTAGTTCTAGGGTCGCCACTGAAGCTTTCTTT

D gene: -
V gene: TRBV2
clone size: many
J gene: TRBJ1-4
CDR3 protein: CASRGDFGEKLFF
CDR3 DNA: TGTGCCAGCAGGGGGGACTTTGGGGAAAAACTGTTTTTT

D gene: TRBD1
V gene: TRBV29-1
clone size: many
J gene: TRBJ2-5
CDR3 protein: CSVGTALETQYF
CDR3 DNA: TGCAGCGTGGGGACAGCTCTGGAGACCCAGTACTTC

D gene: TRBD2
V gene: TRBV6-1
clone size: -
J gene: TRBJ2-4
CDR3 protein: CASQALAVTENIQYF
CDR3 DNA: TGTGCCAGCCAGGCACTAGCGGTAACTGAAAACATTCAGTACTTC

D gene: -
V gene: TRBV6-1
clone size: -
J gene: TRBJ1-5
CDR3 protein: CASRPHRNQPQHF
CDR3 DNA: TGTGCCAGCAGACCCCACCGAAATCAGCCCCAGCATTTT

D gene: TRBD1
V gene: TRBV2
clone size: -
J gene: TRBJ2-3
CDR3 protein: CASSLVDRVRTDTQYF
CDR3 DNA: TGTGCCAGCAGCCTGGTTGACAGGGTTCGCACAGATACGCAGTATTTT

D gene: TRBD1
V gene: TRBV4-2
clone size: few
J gene: TRBJ1-5
CDR3 protein: CASSQTRDRYQPQHF
CDR3 DNA: TGTGCCAGCAGCCAAACCCGGGACAGATATCAGCCCCAGCATTTT

D gene: TRBD1
V gene: TRBV7-9
clone size: few
J gene: TRBJ2-7
CDR3 protein: CASSLVGQGADYEQYF
CDR3 DNA: TGTGCCAGCAGCTTAGTCGGACAGGGGGCCGATTACGAGCAGTACTTC

D gene: -
V gene: TRBV2
clone size: many
J gene: TRBJ2-7
CDR3 protein: CASSERAYEQYF
CDR3 DNA: TGTGCCAGCAGTGAAAGAGCATACGAGCAGTACTTC

D gene: TRBD2
V gene: TRBV11-3
clone size: -
J gene: TRBJ2-1
CDR3 protein: CASSLDSSGGSYNEQFF
CDR3 DNA: TGTGCCAGCAGCTTAGACTCCAGCGGGGGATCCTACAATGAGCAGTTCTTC

D gene: -
V gene: TRBV15
clone size: -
J gene: TRBJ1-5
CDR3 protein: CAASRSNQPQHF
CDR3 DNA: TGTGCCGCCAGCAGAAGCAATCAGCCCCAGCATTTT

D gene: -
V gene: TRBV6-1
clone size: -
J gene: TRBJ2-7
CDR3 protein: CASIQGFEQYF
CDR3 DNA: TGTGCCAGTATCCAGGGATTCGAGCAGTACTTC

D gene: -
V gene: TRBV12-3/TRBV12-4
clone size: many
J gene: TRBJ1-2
CDR3 protein: CASSLMGMGGYTF
CDR3 DNA: TGTGCCAGCAGTTTGATGGGTATGGGAGGCTACACCTTC

D gene: -
V gene: TRBV5-1
clone size: many
J gene: TRBJ2-5
CDR3 protein: CASSLDTGDGETQYF
CDR3 DNA: TGCGCCAGCAGCTTGGACACAGGTGATGGGGAGACCCAGTACTTC

D gene: TRBD2
V gene: TRBV3-1
clone size: few
J gene: TRBJ2-1
CDR3 protein: CASSQDAGTSGTNEQFF
CDR3 DNA: TGTGCCAGCAGCCAAGATGCCGGGACTAGCGGGACGAATGAGCAGTTCTTC

D gene: -
V gene: TRBV18
clone size: many
J gene: TRBJ2-7
CDR3 protein: CASSPDQAIPEQYF
CDR3 DNA: TGTGCCAGCTCACCGGACCAGGCCATTCCTGAGCAGTACTTC

D gene: TRBD1
V gene: TRBV4-3
clone size: many
J gene: TRBJ2-7
CDR3 protein: CASSRTGGPPYEQYF
CDR3 DNA: TGCGCCAGCAGCCGAACAGGGGGTCCTCCCTACGAGCAGTACTTC

D gene: -
V gene: TRBV12-3/TRBV12-4
clone size: few
J gene: TRBJ2-2
CDR3 protein: CASSPEGGRGTGELFF
CDR3 DNA: TGTGCCAGCAGCCCGGAGGGGGGGCGAGGCACCGGGGAGCTGTTTTTT

D gene: TRBD2
V gene: TRBV27
clone size: many
J gene: TRBJ2-3
CDR3 protein: CASSGREGDTQYF
CDR3 DNA: TGTGCCAGCAGCGGCAGGGAGGGAGATACGCAGTATTTT